This is a list of T cell receptor beta chains from one sample in a study of cytomegalovirus exposure and HLA in healthy donors. This table comes from immunoSEQ multiplex PCR, and its TCRdb copy is limited to in-frame clones, with some not included. The data show roughly 160,000 clones, around 90% seen once. Sequencing was done on a sample of PBMCs. The receptor source for this set is a woman in her 30s in good health and CMV-seronegative. Each CDR3 is given with its conserved first and last residue. Fields, in order: clone size, J gene, D gene, V gene, CDR3 protein, CDR3 DNA. A D gene is named only where the DNA matches it firmly. Expanded clones get a size class; other rows say once, few or many, or leave the size out.

size: NA
J: TRBJ2-7
D: TRBD2
V: TRBV5-1
CDR3: CASSPTSGSYEQYF
DNA: TGCGCCAGCAGCCCGACTAGCGGCTCCTACGAGCAGTACTTC

size: NA
J: TRBJ1-2
D: TRBD1
V: TRBV7-2
CDR3: CASSPGQGGLSHYGYTF
DNA: TGTGCCAGCAGCCCGGGACAGGGGGGTCTTTCTCACTATGGCTACACCTTC

size: few
J: TRBJ1-5
D: TRBD1
V: TRBV9
CDR3: CASSPGQGIRQPQHF
DNA: TGTGCCAGCAGCCCGGGACAGGGGATACGGCAGCCCCAGCATTTT

size: NA
J: TRBJ2-7
D: NA
V: TRBV7-8
CDR3: CASSPRGTANPYEQYF
DNA: TGTGCCAGCAGCCCCCGGGGGACAGCGAACCCCTACGAGCAGTACTTC

size: NA
J: TRBJ1-1
D: TRBD1
V: TRBV7-8
CDR3: CASSPTGHTEAFF
DNA: TGTGCCAGCAGCCCGACAGGGCACACTGAAGCTTTCTTT

size: NA
J: TRBJ2-3
D: TRBD1
V: TRBV5-1
CDR3: CASSRMDRSSTDTQYF
DNA: TGCGCCAGCAGTCGTATGGACAGGTCTAGCACAGATACGCAGTATTTT

size: NA
J: TRBJ2-1
D: NA
V: TRBV6-1
CDR3: CASSEYTSLDNEQFF
DNA: TGTGCCAGCAGTGAATACACTAGCCTCGACAATGAGCAGTTCTTC

size: NA
J: TRBJ2-5
D: NA
V: TRBV20-1
CDR3: CSAALETQYF
DNA: TGCAGTGCTGCACTGGAGACCCAGTACTTC

size: once
J: TRBJ2-1
D: NA
V: TRBV14
CDR3: CASSPRVTYNEQFF
DNA: TGTGCCAGCAGCCCCAGGGTGACCTACAATGAGCAGTTCTTC

size: NA
J: TRBJ2-1
D: NA
V: TRBV11-2
CDR3: CASSLAPSREQFF
DNA: TGTGCCAGCAGCTTAGCCCCCTCTAGAGAGCAGTTCTTC

size: NA
J: TRBJ2-7
D: TRBD2
V: TRBV7-9
CDR3: CASSPTGGAGVPYEQYF
DNA: TGTGCCAGCAGCCCCACCGGGGGAGCGGGGGTCCCCTACGAGCAGTACTTC

size: NA
J: TRBJ1-5
D: NA
V: TRBV9
CDR3: CASSVGSGSNQPQHF
DNA: TGTGCCAGCAGCGTAGGCTCAGGGAGCAATCAGCCCCAGCATTTT

size: NA
J: TRBJ2-7
D: NA
V: TRBV4-3
CDR3: CASSQAVSRSFYEQYF
DNA: TGCGCCAGCAGCCAAGCTGTGTCACGGTCTTTCTACGAGCAGTACTTC

size: NA
J: TRBJ2-7
D: TRBD2
V: TRBV10-3
CDR3: CAITGLAGEGEQYF
DNA: TGTGCCATCACTGGACTAGCGGGAGAAGGCGAGCAGTACTTC

size: NA
J: TRBJ2-7
D: TRBD2
V: TRBV7-2
CDR3: CASSGGGSGGRRYEQYF
DNA: TGTGCCAGCAGCGGAGGCGGGTCGGGGGGGCGAAGATACGAGCAGTACTTC

size: NA
J: TRBJ2-7
D: TRBD1
V: TRBV14
CDR3: CASSQGTGGMDEQYF
DNA: TGTGCCAGCAGCCAAGGTACAGGGGGGATGGACGAGCAGTACTTC

size: few
J: TRBJ2-4
D: NA
V: TRBV6-5
CDR3: CASRDSELAKNIQYF
DNA: TGTGCCAGTCGAGATTCCGAACTAGCCAAAAACATTCAGTACTTC

size: few
J: TRBJ1-5
D: TRBD1
V: TRBV4-1
CDR3: CASSQPRRGRNQPQHF
DNA: TGCGCCAGCAGCCAGCCCCGCAGGGGGAGGAATCAGCCCCAGCATTTT

size: NA
J: TRBJ2-3
D: TRBD2
V: TRBV5-1
CDR3: CASSLAVLAGGPPDTQYF
DNA: TGCGCCAGCAGCTTGGCCGTCCTAGCGGGAGGGCCCCCAGATACGCAGTATTTT

size: NA
J: TRBJ1-5
D: TRBD1
V: TRBV10-2
CDR3: CASSGRTGGVGNQPQHF
DNA: TGCGCCAGCAGCGGAAGGACAGGGGGCGTAGGAAATCAGCCCCAGCATTTT

size: NA
J: TRBJ1-1
D: NA
V: TRBV29-1
CDR3: CSVEGRMNTEAFF
DNA: TGCAGCGTTGAGGGCAGGATGAACACTGAAGCTTTCTTT

size: NA
J: TRBJ1-1
D: NA
V: TRBV28
CDR3: CASSLGETEAFF
DNA: TGTGCCAGCTCCCTCGGGGAGACTGAAGCTTTCTTT

size: few
J: TRBJ1-1
D: TRBD1
V: TRBV10-2
CDR3: CASLGGQAEAFF
DNA: TGCGCCAGCTTGGGGGGACAGGCTGAAGCTTTCTTT

size: NA
J: TRBJ1-5
D: NA
V: TRBV19
CDR3: CASSPLSQGRRQPQHF
DNA: TGTGCCAGTAGCCCACTAAGTCAGGGAAGGAGACAGCCCCAGCATTTT

size: NA
J: TRBJ1-1
D: TRBD1
V: TRBV10-2
CDR3: CASSDEDRGNLNTEAFF
DNA: TGCGCCAGCAGTGACGAGGACAGGGGGAACTTGAACACTGAAGCTTTCTTT

size: once
J: TRBJ2-7
D: NA
V: TRBV9
CDR3: CASSPTTGYEQYF
DNA: TGTGCCAGCAGCCCCACCACTGGCTACGAGCAGTACTTC

size: few
J: TRBJ2-2
D: TRBD2
V: TRBV4-3
CDR3: CASSQIGGAAGELFF
DNA: TGCGCCAGCAGCCAGATCGGGGGGGCCGCCGGGGAGCTGTTTTTT

size: NA
J: TRBJ1-6
D: NA
V: TRBV19
CDR3: CASSMRQQVAPLHF
DNA: TGTGCCAGTAGTATGCGACAGCAAGTCGCACCCCTCCACTTT

size: once
J: TRBJ2-7
D: TRBD2
V: TRBV19
CDR3: CASSTGLVGEQYF
DNA: TGTGCCAGTAGTACGGGACTAGTTGGCGAGCAGTACTTC